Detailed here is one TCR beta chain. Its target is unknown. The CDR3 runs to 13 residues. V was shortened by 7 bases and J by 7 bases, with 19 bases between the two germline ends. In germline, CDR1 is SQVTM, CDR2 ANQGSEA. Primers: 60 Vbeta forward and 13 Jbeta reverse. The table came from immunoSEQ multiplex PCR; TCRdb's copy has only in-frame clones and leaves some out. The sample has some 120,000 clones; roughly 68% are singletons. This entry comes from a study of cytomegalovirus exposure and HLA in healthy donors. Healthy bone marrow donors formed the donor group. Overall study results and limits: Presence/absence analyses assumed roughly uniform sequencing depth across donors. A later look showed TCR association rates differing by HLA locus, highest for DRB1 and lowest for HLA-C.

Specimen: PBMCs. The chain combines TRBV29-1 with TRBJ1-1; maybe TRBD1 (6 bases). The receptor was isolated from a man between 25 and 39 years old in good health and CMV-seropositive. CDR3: CSGSQGLGGEAFF. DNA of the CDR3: TGCAGCGGATCCCAGGGGCTCGGCGGTGAAGCTTTCTTT.